These 14 T cell receptor beta chains came from one sample sequenced in a study of Graves' ophthalmopathy and Graves' hyperthyroidism. RNA transcripts served as template for amplifying TCR beta CDR3 sequences. Second-round multiplex PCR followed a first-round RT-PCR using HTBI primers. TCRdb itself ran the multiplex PCR reads through MiXCR, one entry per CDR3 protein. The sample includes 260,000 or so distinct CDR3 sequences, less than 55% of them seen just once. What was sequenced was peripheral blood. These receptors came from an adult man with Graves' ophthalmopathy.

This clonotype has a count of ten or more. The V call is TRBV2, the J call TRBJ2-5; D not resolved. CDR1 and CDR2 (germline): SNHLY, FYNNEI. The CDR3 runs 12 residues. CDR3 amino acids: CVTQSQRETQYF. CDR3 nucleotides: TGTGTCACCCAGAGCCAGCGAGAGACCCAGTACTTC.

Remarks on this clonotype: Given a much more abundant clone one base away, this may be a read error. Because it lacks the conserved phenylalanine or tryptophan at the end, this CDR3 is likely a read error. The rearrangement joins TRBV2 to TRBJ2-7; tentative D call: TRBD1 (5 bases). The CDR3 is 12 residues long. CDR1 is SNHLY, CDR2 FYNNEI, per germline. Trimming left V 6 bases short and J 2 bases short, with 8 bases between. In DNA, the CDR3 is TGTGCCAGCAGACAGGAGACCTACGAGCAGTACCTC. Its protein product is CASRQETYEQYL.

This chain links TRBV25-1 with TRBJ1-4, with TRBD1 matching over 8 bases. Trimming at V came to 4 bases and at J to 5 bases, leaving 9 bases not matched to a gene. The CDR3 loop spans 16 amino acids. Looked up from germline, CDR1 is MGHDK and CDR2 is SYGVNS. The CDR3 DNA is TGTGCCAGCAGTGCTCGCCAGGACAGGGTGAATGAAAAACTGTTTTTT. Translation gives CASSARQDRVNEKLFF.

This clonotype was counted only a few times. V usage is TRBV5-1 and J usage is TRBJ1-1; D is uncertain. V lost 4 bases to trimming and J lost 1 base, with 11 bases between them. The germline V gene encodes CDR1 SGHRS and CDR2 YFSETQ. The CDR3 extends over 14 amino acids. The CDR3 spells CASSLLLGNTEAFF. CDR3 sequence (DNA): TGCGCCAGCAGCCTTCTGTTGGGGAACACTGAAGCTTTCTTT.

V and J are TRBV9 and TRBJ1-6; D is unclear. The CDR3 has 16 residues. Trimming cost V 3 bases and J 3 bases, with 13 bases left between them. Germline-derived CDR1 and CDR2 are SGDLS and YYNGEE. CDR3 protein: CASSEGGRHYNSPLHF. The CDR3 nucleotides read TGTGCCAGCAGCGAGGGAGGCAGGCACTATAATTCACCCCTCCACTTT.

This chain's CDR3 is CASSSEAGGRVGELFF. The CDR3 DNA sequence: TGTGCCAGCAGTTCTGAAGCGGGGGGCCGGGTCGGGGAGCTGTTTTTT. The V call is TRBV6-5, the J call TRBJ2-2; TRBD2 aligns across 9 bases. This CDR3 contains 16 residues. The V gene's germline CDR1 is MNHEY and CDR2 SVGAGI. V lost 4 bases, J lost 7 bases, and 10 bases stayed unmatched.

The V gene is TRBV12-3 or TRBV12-4, the J gene TRBJ1-1; TRBD1 is a possible D gene (5 bases). The CDR3 is made up of 15 amino acids. Trimming shortened V by 1 base and J by 4 bases, and 13 bases separated the two germline ends. CDR3 sequence reads: CASSLGRVGGTEAFF. The CDR3 DNA is TGTGCCAGCAGTTTAGGGAGGGTGGGGGGCACTGAAGCTTTCTTT.

The rearrangement links TRBV10-3 to TRBJ1-1; no definite D call. V lost 2 bases, J lost 0 bases, and 13 bases lay in between. Germline V gives CDR1 ENHRY, CDR2 SYGVKD. The CDR3 is 16 residues long. The CDR3 coding sequence is TGTGCCATCAGTGAGCCACCAGGAAGCATGAACACTGAAGCTTTCTTT. The encoded protein is CAISEPPGSMNTEAFF.

The chain joins TRBV10-2 to TRBJ2-7; 7 bases agree with TRBD1. The CDR3 is made up of 12 amino acids. V lost 8 bases, J lost 5 bases, and 6 bases stayed unmatched. CDR1 and CDR2 (germline): WSHSY, SAAADI. CDR3 residues: CASGRQGHEQYF. CDR3 coding DNA: TGCGCCAGCGGACGACAGGGACACGAGCAGTACTTC.

J is TRBJ1-1 and V is TRBV20-1; perhaps TRBD1 as D (5 bases). Germline lookup yields CDR1 DFQATT and CDR2 SNEGSKA (reference sequence). Trimming shortened V by 6 bases and J by 5 bases, and 19 bases separated the two germline ends. This CDR3 comprises 14 residues. The CDR3 sequence: CSARPRGRRTEAFF. Written as DNA, the CDR3 is TGCAGTGCCAGACCTAGGGGCCGGAGGACTGAAGCTTTCTTT.

A note on this clonotype: The junction differs from germline at one of its ends, possibly a read error. The chain couples TRBV29-1 to TRBJ2-5; 10 positions match TRBD1. The CDR3 runs 15 residues. Germline loops: CDR1 SQVTM, CDR2 ANQGSEA. The CDR3 DNA reads as TGTGCCAGCAGCAGCCAGACAGGGGGCTCAGAGACCCAGTACTTC. It specifies CASSSQTGGSETQYF. Variable domain in full (rest from reference TRBV29-1 and TRBJ2-5): SAVISQKPSRDICQRGTSLTIQCQVDSQVTMMFWYRQQPGQSLTLIATANQGSEATYESGFVIDKFPISRPNLTFSTLTVSNMSPEDSSIYLCASSSQTGGSETQYFGPGTRLLVL.

V gene TRBV19 combines with J gene TRBJ1-5, with TRBD1 identical over 8 bases. Germline V gene lookup returns CDR1 LNHDA and CDR2 SQIVND (reference sequence). V lost 4 bases to trimming and J lost 6 bases; unmatched junction nucleotides: 5. The CDR3 is 14 residues long. CDR3 nucleotides: TGTGCCAGTAGTACAGGGGGCAATGGTCAGCCCCAGCATTTT. Its protein product is CASSTGGNGQPQHF.

The V gene is TRBV7-3, the J gene TRBJ1-1, with TRBD1 as a possible D gene (6 bases). The V and J ends lost 3 bases and 5 bases respectively, with 16 bases between them. Germline V gene lookup returns CDR1 SGHTA and CDR2 FQGTGA. This CDR3 spans 15 amino acids. This CDR3 reads CASSLVSGALTEAFF. The CDR3 DNA reads TGTGCCAGCAGCTTGGTTTCAGGGGCGCTAACTGAAGCTTTCTTT.

The chain couples TRBV7-9 to TRBJ1-1; D call uncertain. Germline V gives CDR1 SEHNR, CDR2 FQNEAQ (reference sequence). Trimming took off 1 base at V and 2 bases at J, with 11 bases between the two ends. This CDR3 is built from 15 residues. CDR3 region: CASSLGTGRNTEAFF. For the CDR3, the DNA is TGTGCCAGCAGCTTAGGCACTGGTAGAAACACTGAAGCTTTCTTT.